This TCR beta chain was recorded in a study of intratumoral heterogeneity in liver cancer. Concerning the study at large: Across the full roughly 15-patient cohort, most patients were male and a median age of around 63 years was recorded. Of the approximately 69 multiregional samples collected from roughly 15 HCC patients in the overall cohort, 50 to 55 were tumoral regions and about 20 were adjacent nontumoral regions. The study combined RNA-seq, DNA sequencing, TCR-seq and SNP array data from multiple regions of hepatocellular carcinoma specimens to study intratumor heterogeneity.

A distance of 3 bases separates the germline ends of V and J, which lose 5 bases and 4 bases respectively. The CDR3 runs 10 amino acids, cysteine and phenylalanine included. The CDR3 DNA has 30 bases and is translated from base 1. The CDR1 and CDR2 encoded by the germline V gene (reference sequence) are DFQATT and SNEGSKA. The paper as a whole reports these results and caveats: No significant difference in overall T cell clonality was found between tumor regions within either sequenced patient. TCR sequencing was reported to confirm the RNA-seq-based estimates of regional differences in tumor-infiltrating lymphocyte burden. In every sequenced patient, tumor region b showed significantly fewer unique T-cell clonal expansions than tumor region a. A relatively low patient number and under-sampled tumor-infiltrating lymphocyte representation were acknowledged by the authors as limitations.

Samples with the label H were taken from distinct, geographically separated regions of the hepatocellular carcinoma nodule. All patients had early-stage hepatocellular carcinoma and received no therapy before surgical resection. Sampled areas lacked macroscopic evidence of necrosis or hemorrhage. TCR sequencing (ImmunoSeq) was performed on multiple regions from a couple of patients. Frozen resection tissue samples were collected at least 1 cm apart from each other. Genomic DNA was isolated from bulk tissue with the DNeasy blood and tissue kit. A remark on this clone: The clone's antigen remains unknown. No qualities accompany the bases; no much larger clone lies one base away.

The immunoSEQ assay was used to sequence TCR beta chain CDR3 regions from genomic DNA. Rearranged VDJ segments were amplified with primers that anneal to V and J segments. On the study's bioinformatics: Clonality and richness metrics were computed with the ImmunoSeq Analyzer software. To find clones with differing abundance between regions, Fisher's exact test was applied together with a beta-binomial method for extra stringency. TCRdb's version of the immuneACCESS table is confined to in-frame rearrangements and falls short of the full clone set. An unresolved V gene accounts for under half of the shortfall where checked; the remainder is of unknown origin. V and J calls and clone size follow that table, whereas D and trimming were derived from the DNA. The sample records about 2,800 clones, 60% to 80% of which are singletons. 45% of the sample rests with the top ten.

The clonotype was recovered from a woman in her 70s with hepatocellular carcinoma. This chain is built from TRBV20-1 and TRBJ2-1; the D gene is unclear. This specimen consisted of tumor tissue, obtained before any cancer treatment. Here is the DNA: TGCAGTGCTCCTTACAATGAGCAGTTCTTC. The translation is CSAPYNEQFF.